These 22 T cell receptor beta chains were sequenced from one sample in a study of beta chain features in type 1 diabetes. Expressed TCRB transcripts were sequenced after all isolated RNA was converted to cDNA. Some clones are missing from TCRdb's copy, which holds only in-frame ones; the method was immunoSEQ multiplex PCR. The table shows 130,000 to 150,000 clones, with about 50% occurring only once. Sequenced sample: Tregs from blood. The receptors here all came from a man younger than 30 in good health.

This clone was recorded a few times. The V and J genes are TRBV29-1 and TRBJ2-7; D remains unclear. V was trimmed by 5 bases and J by 2 bases, leaving 10 bases between them. This CDR3 has 12 residues. Germline V gene sequence: CDR1 SQVTM, CDR2 ANQGSEA. CDR3 DNA: TGCAGCGTTAAAGTGAGAGCCTACGAGCAGTACTTC. Protein: CSVKVRAYEQYF.

The genes are TRBV5-1 and TRBJ2-3, with 7 positions matching TRBD1. CDR3 size: 16 residues. CDR1 is SGHRS, CDR2 YFSETQ, per germline. The V and J ends lost 1 base and 0 bases, in that order; junction bases with no gene match: 5. The CDR3 DNA is TGCGCCAGCAGCTTGTTGGGACAGTCTAGCACAGATACGCAGTATTTT. It specifies CASSLLGQSSTDTQYF.

J is TRBJ2-5 and V is TRBV5-1; the D gene is possibly TRBD1 (5 bases). CDR3 size: 14 residues. Germline CDR1 reads SGHRS; CDR2 reads YFSETQ. V lost 1 base, J lost 2 bases, and 9 bases lay in between. The CDR3 nucleotides read TGCGCCAGCAGCTTGTGGTCAGGGCAAGAGACCCAGTACTTC. Translation gives CASSLWSGQETQYF.

The chain uses TRBV11-3 and TRBJ2-5, with 7 positions matching TRBD1. This CDR3 contains 16 residues. CDR1 SGHNT and CDR2 YENEEA come from the germline V gene. J gave up 5 bases and V 4 bases, and 13 bases lay outside the gene matches. CDR3 protein: CASSSGPSTGSETQYF. CDR3 nucleotides: TGTGCCAGCAGCTCGGGGCCCTCGACAGGGTCCGAGACCCAGTACTTC.

This clone has more than one count but fewer than ten. This rearrangement joins TRBV10-3 to TRBJ2-1, with 9 nucleotides matching TRBD2. Germline CDR1 is ENHRY and CDR2 is SYGVKD. With V trimmed by 7 bases and J by 5 bases, 3 bases remained unmatched. The CDR3 is 13 residues long. This CDR3 reads CAITLAGNNEQFF. As DNA, the CDR3 is TGTGCCATCACTCTAGCGGGAAACAATGAGCAGTTCTTC.

The CDR3 spells CASSSRTSGVHEQFF. CDR3 nucleotide sequence: TGTGCCAGCAGCTCCCGGACTAGCGGGGTTCATGAGCAGTTCTTC. The genes are TRBV7-9 and TRBJ2-1; 12 bases line up with TRBD2. The CDR3 contains 15 residues. Germline V gene sequence: CDR1 SEHNR, CDR2 FQNEAQ (reference sequence). The junction had 6 bases not matched to a gene; V was cut back by 4 bases and J by 8 bases.

To note about this clone: The junction differs from germline at one of its ends, possibly a read error. This chain uses TRBV5-6 with TRBJ1-2; D is unresolved. Germline values: CDR1 SGHDT, CDR2 YYEEEE. This CDR3 comprises 11 residues. The CDR3: CASSYVMGCTF. In DNA form, the CDR3 reads TGTGCCAGCAGCTACGTGATGGGCTGCACCTTC.

This clone was found a few times. The chain has TRBV29-1 and TRBJ1-5; 7 bases align to TRBD1. V lost 4 bases to trimming and J lost 2 bases; unmatched junction nucleotides: 2. CDR3 length: 13 residues. Germline V gives CDR1 SQVTM, CDR2 ANQGSEA. This CDR3 is CSVVGTGNQPQHF. CDR3 in DNA: TGCAGCGTTGTAGGGACAGGCAATCAGCCCCAGCATTTT.

V is TRBV7-3 and J is TRBJ2-1, with 12 bases matching TRBD2. CDR3 length: 17 residues. Germline V gives CDR1 SGHTA, CDR2 FQGTGA. J was trimmed by 4 bases and V by 6 bases; bases with no gene match: 10. The CDR3 protein is CASSFSSGGARYNEQFF. CDR3 nucleotides: TGTGCCAGCAGTTTTTCTAGCGGGGGGGCGCGATACAATGAGCAGTTCTTC.

A few counts support this clone. This chain connects TRBV4-2 to TRBJ2-1, with TRBD2 identical over 8 bases. The germline CDR1 and CDR2 sequences are LGHNA and YNFKEQ. After removal of 1 base from V and 9 bases from J, the junction contained 17 bases not matched to a gene. This CDR3 region has 18 residues. The CDR3 DNA follows: TGTGCCAGCAGCCAAGGGGGCCGCGCGGGGGGTGGTAAAAGTGAGCAGTTCTTC. As protein: CASSQGGRAGGGKSEQFF.

This rearrangement joins TRBV11-2 to TRBJ2-2, with TRBD2 matching 7 bases. CDR1 is SGHAT and CDR2 is FQNNGV in the germline V gene. V shed 3 bases, J shed 4 bases, and the junction held 2 bases outside the gene matches. This CDR3 comprises 14 residues. The CDR3 bases are TGTGCCAGCAGCTTCGGGAGGTCCACCGGGGAGCTGTTTTTT. Its translation: CASSFGRSTGELFF.

Only a few counts were recorded for this clone. V usage is TRBV28 and J usage is TRBJ2-2; D perhaps matches TRBD2 (6 bases). Trimming cost V 5 bases and J 1 base, with 17 bases left between them. Germline values: CDR1 MDHEN, CDR2 SYDVKM. There are 17 residues in the CDR3. The CDR3 DNA reads as TGTGCCAGCAGTCTTAGGTTTATAGCGGAGAACACCGGGGAGCTGTTTTTT. Protein: CASSLRFIAENTGELFF.

This clone turned up a few times. The V gene is TRBV14, the J gene TRBJ2-3; 7 bases align to TRBD2. The CDR3 length is 16 residues. V lost 1 base and J lost 2; bases outside the gene matches: 6. From germline, CDR1 is SGHDN and CDR2 FVKESK. The CDR3 bases are TGTGCCAGCAGCCAAGTTCCTAGCGGAACCACAGATACGCAGTATTTT. Translated: CASSQVPSGTTDTQYF.

This clone was observed a few times. V gene TRBV5-1 combines with J gene TRBJ2-2, with 10 bases identical to TRBD2. This CDR3 has 15 amino acids. Looked up from germline, CDR1 is SGHRS and CDR2 is YFSETQ. The V and J ends lost 2 bases and 4 bases, in that order; junction bases with no gene match: 2. The CDR3, as DNA: TGCGCCAGCAGCTTAGCGGGAGGGCGCACCGGGGAGCTGTTTTTT. As protein: CASSLAGGRTGELFF.

This clone has only a few counts. The chain carries TRBV7-3 and TRBJ1-1, with 9 bases aligning to TRBD1. This CDR3 is built from 15 residues. J gave up 0 bases and V 5 bases, and 4 bases lay outside the gene matches. Germline CDR1 reads SGHTA; CDR2 reads FQGTGA. CDR3 in amino acids: CASSRGTGLNTEAFF. The CDR3 DNA follows: TGTGCCAGCAGCCGCGGGACAGGGTTGAACACTGAAGCTTTCTTT. The full variable domain, in which reference TRBV7-3 and TRBJ1-1 provide the parts outside the CDR3, is GAGVSQTPSNKVTEKGKYVELRCDPISGHTALYWYRQSLGQGPEFLIYFQGTGAADDSGLPNDRFFAVRPEGSVSTLKIQRTERGDSAVYLCASSRGTGLNTEAFFGQGTRLTVV.

The chain combines TRBV29-1 with TRBJ1-2, with 9 bases lining up with TRBD1. Germline loops: CDR1 SQVTM, CDR2 ANQGSEA. The CDR3 is made up of 14 amino acids. The junction had 12 bases not matched to a gene; V was cut back by 7 bases and J by 6 bases. CDR3 amino acids: CSADRDRASHGYTF. CDR3 sequence (DNA): TGCAGCGCTGACAGGGACAGGGCTAGCCATGGCTACACCTTC.

There are a few counts of this clone. The chain couples TRBV6-1 to TRBJ2-2; D gene ambiguous. CDR1 is MNHNS, CDR2 SASEGT, per germline. CDR3 length equals 13 residues. Trimming removed 5 bases from V and 4 bases from J, with 8 bases in between. In DNA form, the CDR3 reads TGTGCCAGCAGTTTAGAAGTCACCGGGGAGCTGTTTTTT. It is translated as CASSLEVTGELFF.

The rearrangement joins TRBV19 to TRBJ2-1, with D tentatively TRBD2 (6 bases). The germline V gene encodes CDR1 LNHDA and CDR2 SQIVND (reference sequence). Trimming pared 8 bases from V and 4 bases from J, leaving 18 bases between. The CDR3 sequence is 15 residues long. The CDR3 sequence: CASLRAGRGYNEQFF. CDR3 nucleotides: TGTGCCAGTCTACGGGCGGGGCGCGGTTACAATGAGCAGTTCTTC.

This chain joins TRBV13 and TRBJ2-2, with D uncertain. CDR3 length equals 14 residues. Germline V CDR1 and CDR2: PRHDT, FYEKMQ (reference sequence). V was trimmed by 2 bases and J by 2 bases, leaving 6 bases between them. In DNA form, the CDR3 reads TGTGCCAGCAGCTTACTACCCAACACCGGGGAGCTGTTTTTT. This sequence encodes CASSLLPNTGELFF.

This clone was observed a few times. The V and J genes are TRBV7-9 and TRBJ1-1; D is possibly TRBD1 (6 bases). There are 14 residues in the CDR3. The ends were cut back, 5 bases at V and 1 base at J, with 11 bases in the middle. The germline gives CDR1 SEHNR, CDR2 FQNEAQ (reference sequence). DNA for the CDR3: TGTGCCAGCAGCGGCCGGGGACAGAACACTGAAGCTTTCTTT. It translates to CASSGRGQNTEAFF.

This rearrangement joins TRBV7-9 to TRBJ2-1; TRBD2 aligns across 14 bases. The CDR3 covers 15 residues. The germline V gene has CDR1 SEHNR and CDR2 FQNEAQ (reference sequence). V lost 6 bases to trimming and J lost 8 bases; unmatched junction nucleotides: 6. Written as DNA, the CDR3 is TGTGCCAGCAGAAGACCGGGACTAGCGGGAGATGAGCAGTTCTTC. Translation gives CASRRPGLAGDEQFF.

The chain's CDR3 is CASSLSGLAGTSTDTQYF. The CDR3 DNA is TGTGCCAGCAGTTTATCTGGACTAGCGGGAACTAGCACAGATACGCAGTATTTT. The V and J genes are TRBV27 and TRBJ2-3; TRBD2 agrees at 12 bases. Trimming took 0 bases from V and 0 from J; bases not matched to a gene: 4. Looked up from germline, CDR1 is MNHEY and CDR2 is SMNVEV (reference sequence). This CDR3 spans 18 amino acids.